Included here is one T cell receptor beta chain sequence, with context. Its antigen is not yet known. Base qualities are not provided; no much larger clone lies one nucleotide away. The CDR3 starts with the cysteine, ends with the phenylalanine, and has 13 residues. The read is trimmed to its CDR3 DNA, 39 bases read in frame from base 1. Looking up the germline V gene yields CDR1 MDHEN and CDR2 SYDVKM. The V end loses 8 bases and the J end loses 4 bases, and a stretch of 14 bases separates them. The time point label for this specimen denotes: week 47, end of study. A 20-mer mutant IDH1 peptide at 300 micrograms in Montanide made up each vaccine dose, which was injected subcutaneously together with topical imiquimod. Across visits V03 through V10, patients got a total of eight vaccinations, given in weeks 1, 3, 5, 7, 11, 15, 19 and 23. The donors had newly diagnosed IDH1-mutant astrocytomas of WHO grade 3 or 4 that showed loss of nuclear ATRX. The samples were drawn from NOA16, a multicentre, single-arm, open-label phase I trial in Germany that tested a mutant IDH1 peptide vaccine in humans for the first time. Genomic DNA for TCRB sequencing was isolated from EDTA blood with the DNeasy Blood and Tissue Kit.

Library method: the immunoSEQ multiplex PCR assay. The hsTCRB Kit was used according to the manufacturer's protocol to amplify rearranged TCR beta chain sequences. Sequencing of TCRB libraries was carried out on an Illumina MiSeq. Concerning the study's data processing: The proprietary platform of the kit vendor was used for demultiplexing, trimming and gene mapping. TCRdb holds this immuneACCESS table with in-frame rearrangements only. Some clones are missing; in checked studies, unresolved V genes explain under half, and the rest has no known cause. V and J calls and clone size come straight from that table; D and trimming were deduced from the DNA. The table for this sample lists fewer than 15,000 clones; around three quarters of them were counted only once. The ten biggest clones cover less than 5% of the sample. The entry originates in a study of a mutant IDH1 vaccine in newly diagnosed glioma (dated by TCRdb to the early 2020s). Regarding the research as a whole: Vaccination began 4-6 weeks after radiotherapy alone, or alongside temozolomide cycles in the chemotherapy-containing groups. Of the roughly 34 treated patients, approximately 62% were male and approximately 38% were female, and the mean age was roughly 40 years. Prior to enrollment, standard therapy consisting of radiotherapy alone, temozolomide alone, or radiochemotherapy with temozolomide had been administered to patients, with the combination being received by most patients. The week-35 safety follow-up was designated visit V12, and the week-47 end of study was designated visit V13. Peripheral blood samples were drawn at six visits, namely V03 (baseline), V05, V07, V10, V12 and V13. Longitudinal TCRB deep sequencing was done for 25 treated patients, wherever samples were available for exploratory analyses.

General conclusions and limits of the study: It was noted by the authors that analyses of patient blood samples could not be reproduced owing to sample limitations. Selection of PBMC samples for TCRB deep sequencing was based on availability. Pseudoprogression seemed to be unrelated to changes in the top peripheral T cell clonotypes found by TCRB sequencing. Immune responses induced by the vaccine were seen in around 93% of patients across multiple MHC alleles.

This TCR came from a woman between 40 and 50 years old with glioma. The V and J segments used are TRBV28 and TRBJ1-2; the D gene cannot be resolved reliably. Material: PBMCs, obtained from a glioma patient whose treatment included an IDH1 peptide vaccine. The CDR3 loop reads CASVGRNGYGYTF. The sequenced DNA is TGTGCCAGCGTAGGTCGGAATGGCTATGGCTACACCTTC.